Shown below are 8 T cell receptor beta chains from a single sample sequenced in a study of patients and donors after allogeneic stem cell transplantation. MiXCR, run by TCRdb on the RT-PCR reads, gives a single entry per CDR3 protein. The sample lists tens of thousands of distinct CDR3 sequences, about 48% occurring once. The sequenced sample consisted of blood, either unsorted or a sorted T cell fraction (not recorded which). The receptors come from a human donor who was either an allogeneic HSCT recipient or a stem cell or donor lymphocyte infusion donor (not recorded which). It is not recorded whose cells these are; they may come from a transplant donor.

This clonotype has a handful of counts. The chain uses TRBV28 and TRBJ1-5; no definite D call. V gave up 8 bases and J gave up 7 bases, with 18 bases separating them. The germline CDR1 and CDR2 sequences are MDHEN and SYDVKM. The CDR3 is 14 residues long. This chain's CDR3 is CASHSVGPTQPQHF. The CDR3 nucleotides are TGTGCCAGCCACAGTGTTGGACCTACGCAGCCCCAGCATTTT.

The chain links TRBV18 to TRBJ1-1; D remains ambiguous. Trimming took off 0 bases at V and 1 base at J, with 9 bases between the two ends. The V gene's germline CDR1 is KGHSH and CDR2 LQKENI. The CDR3 length is 15 residues. The CDR3: CASSPPSGSNTEAFF. The CDR3 nucleotides read TGTGCCAGCTCACCACCGTCCGGTTCGAACACTGAAGCTTTCTTT.

The V call is TRBV7-9, the J call TRBJ2-5; D unclear. Looked up from germline, CDR1 is SEHNR and CDR2 is FQNEAQ (reference sequence). V lost 1 base to trimming and J lost 5 bases, with 5 bases between them. The CDR3 consists of 12 residues. CDR3 in DNA: TGTGCCAGCAGCTTAGTTCTTGAGACCCAGTACTTC. Amino acids: CASSLVLETQYF.

The rearrangement joins TRBV27 to TRBJ2-7, with D perhaps assigned TRBD1 or TRBD2 (5 bases each). Germline values: CDR1 MNHEY, CDR2 SMNVEV (reference sequence). Trimming left V 10 bases short and J 2 bases short, with 15 bases between. The CDR3 is 13 amino acids. The CDR3 DNA sequence: TGTGCCACCTGGGACGGAAGAACCTACGAGCAGTACTTC. Protein: CATWDGRTYEQYF.

This chain links TRBV12-3 or TRBV12-4 with TRBJ2-2; perhaps TRBD2 as D (5 bases). The length of the CDR3 is 14 residues. Trimming shortened V by 4 bases and J by 6 bases, and 12 bases separated the two germline ends. In DNA, the CDR3 is TGTGCCAGCAGTTACGGTAGAGGGTCCGGGGAGCTGTTTTTT. Residues: CASSYGRGSGELFF.

About this clonotype: A far larger clone is only one base removed, so a read error is likely. This chain links TRBV12-3 or TRBV12-4 with TRBJ2-3; D is undetermined. The CDR3 runs to 11 residues. Between the trimmed V and J ends, which lost 3 bases and 5 bases, there was a span of 3 bases. In nucleotides, the CDR3 is TGTGCCAGCAGTTTCAGAGATACGCAGTATTTT. This codes for CASSFRDTQYF.

About this clonotype: Its ends do not fully match the called genes, so a read error is possible. The rearrangement joins TRBV27 to TRBJ1-1; 9 bases agree with TRBD1. The germline CDR1 and CDR2 sequences are MNHEY and SMNVEV (reference sequence). CDR3 length: 17 amino acids. Written as DNA, the CDR3 is TGTGCCAGCAGTTTATCTCCTTTCCGACAGGGGGGCACTGAAGCTTTCTTC. Encoded protein: CASSLSPFRQGGTEAFF.

CDR3 residues: CASSSGLGAFF. The CDR3 region has the DNA TGTGCCAGCAGTTCCGGCCTTGGGGCTTTCTTT. This sequence joins TRBV12-3 or TRBV12-4 and TRBJ1-1; no firm D call. This CDR3 comprises 11 residues. Deletions cut 4 bases from V and 11 bases from J, with 11 bases between.